This T cell receptor (beta chain) originates from a study of T cell repertoires in cytomegalovirus infection. This clonotype showed up many times. As yet, its antigen is unknown. TCRdb re-derived calls from the reads in MiXCR, one entry per CDR3 protein. The sample comprises approximately 910,000 distinct CDR3 sequences, around 29% of which are singletons, and about an eighth rests with the top ten. Between the trimmed V and J ends, which lost 5 bases and 1 base, there was a span of 5 bases. Germline CDR1 and CDR2: SGHVS and FQNEAQ. The CDR3 has 12 amino acids. The sequencing here drew on cultured CD8+ T cells from PBMCs, taken from culture after CMV antigen stimulation. This chain uses TRBV7-8 with TRBJ1-2; D is ambiguous. This receptor was identified in a human donor in good health (CMV status not recorded). Some clones in this sample may be carry-over from other donors' samples. The CDR3: CASSPVNYGYTF. The DNA of the CDR3 is TGTGCCAGCAGCCCTGTTAACTATGGCTACACCTTC.